This T cell receptor beta chain was identified in a study of long-term antiretroviral therapy in people with HIV. The authors ran the immunoSEQ assay, v3.0, at survey level. TCRdb keeps only in-frame clones here, not all; method: immunoSEQ multiplex PCR. The table records some 20,000 clones, approximately 80% of them present only once. Points on this clone: Its specificity is not known.

The CDR3 totals 16 residues. Germline CDR1 is MGHRA and CDR2 is YSYEKL. Trimming pared 5 bases from V and 0 bases from J, leaving 15 bases between. The study's findings and limits: Clonal expansions arising prior to ART prevailed in the repertoire at every time point. HIV repertoires spanned tighter CDR3 length ranges than controls did. In the period from the mid-2000s to the late 2010s, blood was collected, possibly under older ART regimens. Transplant-donor-level diversity was not reached after ART, though diversity increased.

This sequence was found in a woman aged 40 to 49 with HIV. The sample here was unsorted PBMCs, taken 1.2 years after starting antiretroviral therapy. The gene calls are TRBV4-1 and TRBJ2-3; TRBD2 is a possible D gene (6 bases). The CDR3 nucleotides are TGCGCCAGCAGCTTAGACCCGGGAGTCAGCACAGATACGCAGTATTTT. This translates into CASSLDPGVSTDTQYF.